Presented here are 20 T cell receptor beta chains from one specimen sequenced in a study of identical twins. Each CDR3 protein gets one entry after TCRdb re-called the 5' RACE reads with MiXCR. The sample holds approximately 300,000 distinct CDR3 sequences, 7.5% to 9.5% seen once. The data also belong to a second study, concerning yellow fever vaccine responses in identical twins.

Sequencing was performed on CD8+ T cells sorted from blood. The source of these receptors is a woman under 30 in good health.

This clonotype was recorded many times. V usage is TRBV7-2 and J usage is TRBJ2-1; 11 nucleotides line up with TRBD1. The CDR3 runs 17 residues. The germline V gene has CDR1 SGHTA and CDR2 FQGNSA. Trimming removed 2 bases from V and 3 bases from J; junction bases left unmatched: 6. CDR3: CASSLPTDRGLYNEQFF. In DNA form, the CDR3 reads TGTGCCAGCAGCTTACCCACGGACAGGGGGCTCTACAATGAGCAGTTCTTC.

This clonotype turned up a few times. The rearrangement uses TRBV9 and TRBJ2-3, with TRBD2 matching over 7 bases. The CDR3 totals 15 residues. After removal of 3 bases from V and 1 base from J, the junction contained 5 bases not matched to a gene. Germline CDR1 reads SGDLS; CDR2 reads YYNGEE. Here the CDR3 reads CASSAGLLRTDTQYF. Here the CDR3 DNA reads TGTGCCAGCAGCGCGGGACTACTCCGCACAGATACGCAGTATTTT.

The chain recombines TRBV3-1 with TRBJ1-4, with D unresolved. This CDR3 comprises 16 residues. The V end was cut by 2 bases, the J end by 4 bases, with 14 bases between. The V gene's germline CDR1 is LGHDT and CDR2 YNNKEL (reference sequence). The CDR3 protein is CASSQSKQSYNEKLFF. In DNA, the CDR3 is TGTGCCAGCAGCCAATCTAAACAGTCCTATAATGAAAAACTGTTTTTT. Combining the CDR3 with reference TRBV3-1 and TRBJ1-4 gives the whole variable domain DTAVSQTPKYLVTQMGNDKSIKCEQNLGHDTMYWYKQDSKKFLKIMFSYNNKELIINETVPNRFSPKSPDKAHLNLHINSLELGDSAVYFCASSQSKQSYNEKLFFGSGTQLSVL.

This clonotype was counted many times. The chain has TRBV15 and TRBJ2-7; D possibly matches TRBD1 or TRBD2 (5 bases each). Germline CDR1 reads LNHNV; CDR2 reads YYDKDF (reference sequence). V lost 0 bases and J lost 4, with 7 bases in between. This CDR3 has 13 residues. The CDR3, as DNA: TGTGCCACCAGCAGAGAGGGGGATTACGAGCAGTACTTC. It translates to CATSREGDYEQYF. Full variable domain (missing parts from reference TRBV15 and TRBJ2-7): DAMVIQNPRYQVTQFGKPVTLSCSQTLNHNVMYWYQQKSSQAPKLLFHYYDKDFNNEADTPDNFQSRRPNTSFCFLDIRSPGLGDTAMYLCATSREGDYEQYFGPGTRLTVT.

There are a few counts of this clonotype. CDR3 residues: CASQKGQSRDEQYF. In DNA, the CDR3 is TGCGCCAGCCAAAAGGGACAGTCAAGGGACGAGCAGTACTTC. The chain combines TRBV5-1 with TRBJ2-7, with 7 bases fitting TRBD1. CDR3 length: 14 residues. Trimming cost V 7 bases and J 5 bases; bases outside gene matches: 12. Looked up from germline, CDR1 is SGHRS and CDR2 is YFSETQ.

This clonotype was seen many times. This rearrangement joins TRBV28 to TRBJ2-5; unclear D gene. The CDR3 consists of 13 residues. Germline CDR1 MDHEN, CDR2 SYDVKM. Trimming removed 10 bases at V and 2 bases at J, with 14 bases between. CDR3 DNA sequence: TGTGCCACTGCACGGTACTCGCAAGAGACCCAGTACTTC. The encoded protein is CATARYSQETQYF.

The V gene is TRBV28, the J gene TRBJ1-2, with D unresolved. The CDR3 totals 13 residues. V was trimmed by 3 bases and J by 6 bases, leaving 11 bases between them. The germline V gene encodes CDR1 MDHEN and CDR2 SYDVKM. The CDR3 sequence: CASSLGGAHGYTF. The CDR3 DNA is TGTGCCAGCAGTTTGGGTGGAGCCCATGGCTACACCTTC.

The chain joins TRBV7-9 to TRBJ2-3; 11 bases are a match to TRBD2. The CDR3 sequence is 16 residues long. Germline trimming cut 3 bases from V and 2 bases from J; bases unmatched to any gene: 4. The germline gives CDR1 SEHNR, CDR2 FQNEAQ (reference sequence). The CDR3 sequence is CASSLASGRPTDTQYF. CDR3 sequence (DNA): TGTGCCAGCAGCTTGGCTAGCGGGAGGCCCACAGATACGCAGTATTTT.

This clonotype was detected a few times. The J gene is TRBJ2-1, the V gene TRBV11-2; no clear D gene. Trimming cost V 5 bases and J 8 bases, with 10 bases left between them. The V gene's germline CDR1 is SGHAT and CDR2 FQNNGV. The CDR3 consists of 12 residues. CDR3 sequence: CASSLRADEQFF. CDR3 sequence (DNA): TGTGCCAGCAGCCTACGAGCTGATGAGCAGTTCTTC.

This clonotype has a handful of counts. This sequence joins TRBV15 and TRBJ2-1; 7 bases line up with TRBD1. The CDR3 runs to 14 residues. Trimming removed 7 bases from V and 5 bases from J; junction bases left unmatched: 8. The germline V gene encodes CDR1 LNHNV and CDR2 YYDKDF (reference sequence). CDR3 in amino acids: CATTQPGTDNEQFF. The CDR3, as DNA: TGTGCCACCACCCAACCCGGGACAGACAATGAGCAGTTCTTC.

This clonotype was counted many times. The chain couples TRBV15 to TRBJ2-7, with 8 bases that match TRBD1. Germline assignment: CDR1 LNHNV and CDR2 YYDKDF (reference sequence). J lost 0 bases, V lost 2 bases, and 6 bases had no gene match. CDR3 length: 16 amino acids. The CDR3 loop reads CATSRLTGGTSYEQYF. The CDR3 DNA follows: TGTGCCACCAGCAGACTTACAGGGGGGACCTCCTACGAGCAGTACTTC. Together with reference TRBV15 and TRBJ2-7, the CDR3 gives the full variable domain: DAMVIQNPRYQVTQFGKPVTLSCSQTLNHNVMYWYQQKSSQAPKLLFHYYDKDFNNEADTPDNFQSRRPNTSFCFLDIRSPGLGDTAMYLCATSRLTGGTSYEQYFGPGTRLTVT.

This clonotype has more than one count but fewer than ten. This chain joins TRBV6-5 and TRBJ2-3, with 7 bases that match TRBD1. The germline gives CDR1 MNHEY, CDR2 SVGAGI. J lost 5 bases, V lost 2 bases, and 13 bases had no gene match. This CDR3 has 17 residues. The CDR3 loop is CASSYEGYRGRIDTQYF. For the CDR3, the DNA is TGTGCCAGCAGTTACGAAGGGTATAGGGGGCGCATAGATACGCAGTATTTT.

This clonotype occurred many times. The chain has TRBV5-1 and TRBJ2-7, with 9 bases that match TRBD1. The CDR3 consists of 13 residues. The V and J ends lost 2 bases and 4 bases, in that order; junction bases with no gene match: 1. Germline values: CDR1 SGHRS, CDR2 YFSETQ. The CDR3 bases are TGCGCCAGCAGCTTCGGGACAGGGTACGAGCAGTACTTC. Translation: CASSFGTGYEQYF. Drawing the rest from reference TRBV5-1 and TRBJ2-7, the complete variable domain is KAGVTQTPRYLIKTRGQQVTLSCSPISGHRSVSWYQQTPGQGLQFLFEYFSETQRNKGNFPGRFSGRQFSNSRSEMNVSTLELGDSALYLCASSFGTGYEQYFGPGTRLTVT.

This clonotype showed up many times. The genes are TRBV12-3 or TRBV12-4 and TRBJ1-5; D uncertain. This CDR3 is built from 14 residues. V lost 7 bases, J lost 6 bases, and 16 bases lay in between. CDR3 coding DNA: TGTGCCAGCACCCAAGGTGGAGGTAGTCAGCCCCAGCATTTT. It codes for CASTQGGGSQPQHF.

Worth noting for this clonotype: A much larger clone differs from this one at a single base, so this may be a read error. The chain couples TRBV12-3 or TRBV12-4 to TRBJ2-1, with 9 bases identical to TRBD2. The CDR3 spans 16 residues. CDR3 in amino acids: CASSTSGSSSFNEQFF. In nucleotides, the CDR3 is TGTGCCAGCAGTACTAGCGGGTCCAGCTCCTTCAATGAGCAGTTCTTC.

A few counts support this clonotype. DNA of the CDR3: TGTGCCAGCAGCTTAGGGGTGGACACGCACACTGAAGCTTTCTTT. Its translation is CASSLGVDTHTEAFF. V usage is TRBV7-9 and J usage is TRBJ1-1; a weak D match, TRBD1 (5 bases). Trimming stripped 1 base from V and 3 bases from J, with 12 bases between. Germline V gene data show CDR1 as SEHNR and CDR2 as FQNEAQ (reference sequence). There are 15 residues in the CDR3.

This clonotype appeared many times. This chain connects TRBV7-9 to TRBJ2-5; 8 bases line up with TRBD1. V shed 5 bases and J 2 bases; nucleotides not matched to a gene: 4. The CDR3 has 14 amino acids. Per the germline V gene, CDR1 is SEHNR and CDR2 is FQNEAQ (reference sequence). Here the CDR3 reads CASSPGQGQETQYF. CDR3 in DNA: TGTGCCAGCAGCCCCGGACAGGGACAAGAGACCCAGTACTTC.

The chain uses TRBV6-1 and TRBJ2-7, with 10 bases lining up with TRBD1. CDR1 is MNHNS, CDR2 SASEGT, per germline. J was trimmed by 2 bases and V by 7 bases; bases with no gene match: 5. The CDR3 loop spans 14 amino acids. The CDR3: CASTIGTGAYEQYF. CDR3 DNA: TGTGCCAGCACGATCGGGACAGGGGCCTACGAGCAGTACTTC.

In this sample, this clonotype turned up a few times. The rearrangement joins TRBV7-6 to TRBJ2-1, with 12 bases fitting TRBD2. This CDR3 comprises 17 residues. V shed 4 bases and J 4 bases; nucleotides not matched to a gene: 8. Per germline, CDR1 SGHVS and CDR2 FNYEAQ. The CDR3, as DNA: TGTGCCAGCAGCTCCACGGGAACTAGCGGGGGGTACAATGAGCAGTTCTTC. Protein: CASSSTGTSGGYNEQFF.

V and J are TRBV7-9 and TRBJ2-7, with a tentative D call TRBD1 (6 bases). V gave up 5 bases and J gave up 3 bases, with 17 bases separating them. The length of the CDR3 is 15 residues. CDR1 is SEHNR and CDR2 is FQNEAQ in the germline V gene (reference sequence). The CDR3 DNA sequence: TGTGCCAGCAGCGAACACCCAGGGGCGATCTACGAGCAGTACTTC. This translates into CASSEHPGAIYEQYF.